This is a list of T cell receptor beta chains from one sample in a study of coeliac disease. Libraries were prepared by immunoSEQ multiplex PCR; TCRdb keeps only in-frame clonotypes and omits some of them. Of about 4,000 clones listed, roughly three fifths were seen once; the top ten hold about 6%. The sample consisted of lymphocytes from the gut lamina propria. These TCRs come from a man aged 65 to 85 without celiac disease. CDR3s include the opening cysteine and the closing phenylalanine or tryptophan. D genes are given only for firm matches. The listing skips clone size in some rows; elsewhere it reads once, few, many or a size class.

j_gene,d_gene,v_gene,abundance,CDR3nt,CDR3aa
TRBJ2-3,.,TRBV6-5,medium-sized,TGTGCCAGCAGTTACAGCGGGAGCACAGATACGCAGTATTTT,CASSYSGSTDTQYF
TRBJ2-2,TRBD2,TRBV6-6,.,TGTGCCAGCAGACCACTAGCGGGGGGCAACACCGGGGAGCTGTTTTTT,CASRPLAGGNTGELFF
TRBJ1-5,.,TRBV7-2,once,TGTGCCAGCAGCTTAGTGGTATCGGAGCCCCAGCATTTT,CASSLVVSEPQHF
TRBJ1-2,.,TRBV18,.,TGTGCCAGCTCACCCCCACAAGCACAGGGCAACTATGGCTACACCTTC,CASSPPQAQGNYGYTF
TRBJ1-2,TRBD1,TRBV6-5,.,TGTGCCAGCAGTTCCCGGACAGGGAACTATGGCTACACCTTC,CASSSRTGNYGYTF
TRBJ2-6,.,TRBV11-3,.,TGTGCCAGCAGTAAAGGGGATTCTGGGGCCAACGTCCTGACTTTC,CASSKGDSGANVLTF
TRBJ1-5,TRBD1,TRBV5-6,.,TGTGCCAGCAGCTTGGGTGGACAGGGACCTAGCAATCAGCCCCAGCATTTT,CASSLGGQGPSNQPQHF
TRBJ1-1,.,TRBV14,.,TGTGCCAGCAGCCTAGCGTTGAACACTGAAGCTTTCTTT,CASSLALNTEAFF
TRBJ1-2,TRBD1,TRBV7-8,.,TGTGCCAGCAGCTCGACAGGGGGCTACTATGGCTACACCTTC,CASSSTGGYYGYTF
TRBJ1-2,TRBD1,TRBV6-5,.,TGTGCCAGCAGTTACTCTGCAGGGGGTAGTAACTATGGCTACACCTTC,CASSYSAGGSNYGYTF
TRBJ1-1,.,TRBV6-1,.,TGTGCCAGTCTCCCTTACAGGGACGCTGAAGCTTTCTTT,CASLPYRDAEAFF
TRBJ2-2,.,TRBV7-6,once,TGTGCCAGCAGCTTAGGATCCAGGGGTACCACCGGGGAGCTGTTTTTT,CASSLGSRGTTGELFF
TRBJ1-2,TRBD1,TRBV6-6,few,TGTGCCAGCAGGAAGCTGGGACAGGGCTATGGCTACACCTTC,CASRKLGQGYGYTF
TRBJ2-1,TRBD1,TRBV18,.,TGTGCCAGCTCACCCAGGACAGGGCCAACGAATGAGCAGTTCTTC,CASSPRTGPTNEQFF
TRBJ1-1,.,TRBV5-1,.,TGCGCCAGCAGCTTGGCGGACAGTAGGAACACTGAAGCTTTCTTT,CASSLADSRNTEAFF
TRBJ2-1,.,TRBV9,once,TGTGCCAGCACCCCAAGGGCGGGGGCAAACTACAATGAGCAGTTCTTC,CASTPRAGANYNEQFF
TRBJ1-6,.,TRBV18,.,TGTGCCAGCTCACCATGGTCTCGACACCCGTTTTATTCACCCCTCCACTTT,CASSPWSRHPFYSPLHF
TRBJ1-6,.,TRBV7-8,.,TGTGCCAGCAGCCCGCAGGGGTGGTCACCCCTCCACTTT,CASSPQGWSPLHF
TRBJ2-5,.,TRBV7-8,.,TGTGCCAGCAGCTTAGCGGCAGGAGGGTACCAAGAGACCCAGTACTTC,CASSLAAGGYQETQYF
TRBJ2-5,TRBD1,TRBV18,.,TGTGCCAGCTCACCTGGAATGGGACAGGGTCGGCCAGGGGGAGAGACCCAGTACTTC,CASSPGMGQGRPGGETQYF
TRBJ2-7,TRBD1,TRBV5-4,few,TGTGCCAGCAGCGGGGTGAGAGGGGGCTTGAACGAGCAGTACTTC,CASSGVRGGLNEQYF
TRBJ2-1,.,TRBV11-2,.,TGTGCCAGCAGCTATCTAGCAGGCTCCTACAATGAGCAGTTCTTC,CASSYLAGSYNEQFF
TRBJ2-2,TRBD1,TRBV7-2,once,TGTGCCAGCAGCTCGGACAGGGGGCGGTTGAACACCGGGGAGCTGTTTTTT,CASSSDRGRLNTGELFF
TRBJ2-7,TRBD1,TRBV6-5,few,TGTGCCAGCAGTTACCAAGCAACGACAGGGAAAGTCAAGCAGTACTTC,CASSYQATTGKVKQYF
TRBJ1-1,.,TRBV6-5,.,TGTGCCAGCAGTTACTCGACCGAGGGAATCACTGAAGCTTTCTTT,CASSYSTEGITEAFF
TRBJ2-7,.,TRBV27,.,TGTGCCAGCAGTTCGAGGGGGTCACTCGAGCAGTACTTC,CASSSRGSLEQYF
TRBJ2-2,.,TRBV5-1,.,TGCGCCAGCAGCAGACAGGACTACACCGGGGAGCTGTTTTTT,CASSRQDYTGELFF
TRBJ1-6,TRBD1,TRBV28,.,TGTGCCAGCAGTATCCCTCCTGGGACAGGTGATAATTCCCCCCTCCACTTT,CASSIPPGTGDNSPLHF
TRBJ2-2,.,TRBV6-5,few,TGTGCCAGCAGTAGTTACAGAATGAACACCGGGGAGCTGTTTTTT,CASSSYRMNTGELFF
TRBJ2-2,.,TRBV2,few,TGTGCCAGCAGTCGCGGGAACACCGGGGAGCTGTTTTTT,CASSRGNTGELFF
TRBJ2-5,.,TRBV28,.,TGTGCCAGCAGTTTGGGTCAGGGGCGAGGTAGCAGAGAGACCCAGTACTTC,CASSLGQGRGSRETQYF
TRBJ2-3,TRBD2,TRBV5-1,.,TGCGCCAGCAGCACAAGGACTAGCGGGCCCACATTCACAGATACGCAGTATTTT,CASSTRTSGPTFTDTQYF
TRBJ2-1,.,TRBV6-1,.,TGTGCCAGCAGTGACCGGTTGGGGAGCTCCTACAATGAGCAGTTCTTC,CASSDRLGSSYNEQFF
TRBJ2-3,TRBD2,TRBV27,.,TGTGCCAGCAGTTACTACGGAGCGCCACTAGCGACAGATACGCAGTATTTT,CASSYYGAPLATDTQYF
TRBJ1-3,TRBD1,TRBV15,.,TGTGCCACCAGCAGAGATGCTGGGACAGGGCTGGAAGGAAACACCATATATTTT,CATSRDAGTGLEGNTIYF
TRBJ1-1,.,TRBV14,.,TGTGCCAGCAGCCTGGGGCTGAACACTGAAGCTTTCTTT,CASSLGLNTEAFF
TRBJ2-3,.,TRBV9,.,TGTGCCAGCAGCGTATTTGGAGGTAGCGTACTAGATACGCAGTATTTT,CASSVFGGSVLDTQYF
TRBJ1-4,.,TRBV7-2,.,TGTGCCAGCAGCCAAAAAATCCAGGCCATGCTGTTTTTT,CASSQKIQAMLFF
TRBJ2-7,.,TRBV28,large,TGTGCCAGCAGTTTACCGTCGAGGGGGAGCTACGAGCAGTACTTC,CASSLPSRGSYEQYF
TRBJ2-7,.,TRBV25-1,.,TGTGCCAGCAGTGATGGGGGCCGCTACGAGCAGTACTTC,CASSDGGRYEQYF
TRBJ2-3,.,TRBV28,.,TGTGCCAGCAAGGGGGCGGGGCTGGGGACAGATACGCAGTATTTT,CASKGAGLGTDTQYF
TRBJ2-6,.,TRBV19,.,TGTGCCAGTAGTAGCGGTACCTCTGGGGCCAACGTCCTGACTTTC,CASSSGTSGANVLTF
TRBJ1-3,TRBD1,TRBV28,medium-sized,TGTGCCACAGCAGTAGCAGGGGGCTTTGGAAACACCATATATTTT,CATAVAGGFGNTIYF
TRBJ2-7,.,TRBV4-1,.,TGCGCCAGCAGCCATCGGACACCCTCGGAGCAGTACTTC,CASSHRTPSEQYF
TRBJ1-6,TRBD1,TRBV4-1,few,TGCGCCAGCAGCCAAGATACAGGGGATGGAGCACCCCTCCACTTT,CASSQDTGDGAPLHF
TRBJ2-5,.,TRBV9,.,TGTGCCAGCAGCCTTGGACAGAGGAGACAAGAGACCCAGTACTTC,CASSLGQRRQETQYF
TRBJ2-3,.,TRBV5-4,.,TGTGCCAGCAGCTTATCCTACACAGATACGCAGTATTTT,CASSLSYTDTQYF
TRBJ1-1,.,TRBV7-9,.,TGTGCCAGCAGCCCAGGGACATACACTGAAGCTTTCTTT,CASSPGTYTEAFF
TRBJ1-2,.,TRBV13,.,TGTGCCAGCAGCCTAAGGGGGAAAGGGGCTAAAGGCTACACCTTC,CASSLRGKGAKGYTF
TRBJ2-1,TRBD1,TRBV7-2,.,TGTGCCAGCAGCTTTGCGGGACAGGGGGCGGGCGAGCAGTTCTTC,CASSFAGQGAGEQFF
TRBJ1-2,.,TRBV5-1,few,TGCGCCAGCAGGAGCATGACCCCGGAGAACTATGGCTACACCTTC,CASRSMTPENYGYTF
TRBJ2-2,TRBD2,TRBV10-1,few,TGCGCCAGCGGGAGCGGGGGAACCGGGGAGCTGTTTTTT,CASGSGGTGELFF
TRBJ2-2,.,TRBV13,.,TGTGCCAGCAGCTTAGGGGCCCTGGCGAACACCGGGGAGCTGTTTTTT,CASSLGALANTGELFF